The 32 T cell receptor beta chains below were found in one sample sequenced in a study of cytomegalovirus exposure and HLA in healthy donors. Use of 60 Vbeta and 13 Jbeta primers characterized the PCR. Assay: immunoSEQ multiplex PCR; the TCRdb copy retains only in-frame clones and omits some. The sample has about 53,000 clones, and its top ten clones hold over 10%. Source material: PBMCs. The receptors originated from a man between 18 and 29 years old in good health and CMV-seropositive.

The V call is TRBV5-1, the J call TRBJ2-1; 12 positions agree with TRBD1. The CDR3 runs 16 residues. Germline values: CDR1 SGHRS, CDR2 YFSETQ. V was pared by 0 bases and J by 8 bases, with 6 bases of the junction left unmatched. CDR3 sequence: CASSLEGTGGIDEQFF. The CDR3 DNA follows: TGCGCCAGCAGCTTGGAGGGGACAGGGGGCATCGATGAGCAGTTCTTC.

This rearrangement joins TRBV7-8 to TRBJ2-3; 16 nucleotides line up with TRBD2. The junction had 10 bases not matched to a gene; V was cut back by 4 bases and J by 3 bases. This CDR3 spans 19 amino acids. CDR1 SGHVS and CDR2 FQNEAQ come from the germline V gene. This chain's CDR3 is CASSSPGLAGGRVTDTQYF. CDR3 coding DNA: TGTGCCAGCAGCTCCCCGGGACTAGCGGGAGGGCGAGTAACAGATACGCAGTATTTT.

The V and J genes are TRBV5-1 and TRBJ2-1, with 11 positions matching TRBD2. With V trimmed by 0 bases and J by 5 bases, 10 bases remained unmatched. Germline loops: CDR1 SGHRS, CDR2 YFSETQ. The length of the CDR3 is 18 residues. The CDR3 protein is CASSLGSLAGGINNEQFF. The CDR3 DNA is TGCGCCAGCAGCTTGGGGTCCTTAGCGGGAGGGATCAACAATGAGCAGTTCTTC.

The V call is TRBV11-2, the J call TRBJ2-7; 11 bases are shared with TRBD2. This CDR3 is 16 amino acids long. Germline assignment: CDR1 SGHAT and CDR2 FQNNGV. Trimming took 5 bases from V and 4 from J; bases not matched to a gene: 10. CDR3 coding DNA: TGTGCCAGCAGCGCACTAACTAGCGGGAGCCTATACGAGCAGTACTTC. Protein sequence: CASSALTSGSLYEQYF.

The chain employs TRBV9 and TRBJ2-7; TRBD1 aligns across 7 bases. The CDR3 totals 14 residues. Germline assignment: CDR1 SGDLS and CDR2 YYNGEE. V lost 3 bases, J lost 4 bases, and 7 bases stayed unmatched. Here the CDR3 reads CASSAYGQAYEQYF. DNA for the CDR3: TGTGCCAGCAGCGCATACGGACAGGCTTACGAGCAGTACTTC.

The DNA of the CDR3 is TGTGCCAGCACGACTCCGGCAGGGGGACAGGAGACGCCTAACAACGAGCAGTACTTC. Residues: CASTTPAGGQETPNNEQYF. The V call is TRBV28, the J call TRBJ2-7; 8 bases line up with TRBD1. CDR3 length: 19 residues. With V trimmed by 7 bases and J by 5 bases, 25 bases remained unmatched. Germline values: CDR1 MDHEN, CDR2 SYDVKM.

The chain has TRBV6-5 and TRBJ1-1; 8 bases line up with TRBD1. Germline loops: CDR1 MNHEY, CDR2 SVGAGI. The CDR3 extends over 13 amino acids. V gave up 7 bases and J gave up 4 bases; unmatched junction bases: 5. In DNA, the CDR3 is TGTGCCAGCACCGGACAGGGATCCACTGAAGCTTTCTTT. It encodes CASTGQGSTEAFF.

This chain joins TRBV12-5 and TRBJ2-2, with TRBD2 matching over 7 bases. V was pared by 4 bases and J by 6 bases, with 5 bases of the junction left unmatched. Germline loops: CDR1 LGHNT, CDR2 FRNRAP. CDR3 size: 14 residues. The DNA for the CDR3 is TGTGCTAGTGGTTGGGGCGGGAGTCCCGGGGAGCTGTTTTTT. This sequence encodes CASGWGGSPGELFF.

CDR3 protein: CASSPNRGREKLFF. The CDR3 coding sequence is TGTGCCAGCAGCCCCAATAGGGGCCGAGAAAAACTGTTTTTT. This chain links TRBV11-2 with TRBJ1-4; D is possibly TRBD1 (5 bases). Germline V gene lookup returns CDR1 SGHAT and CDR2 FQNNGV. CDR3 size: 14 residues. Trimming removed 5 bases at V and 8 bases at J, with 15 bases between.

The V gene is TRBV27, the J gene TRBJ2-3; D unresolved. This CDR3 is built from 13 residues. Trimming shortened V by 4 bases and J by 2 bases, and 7 bases separated the two germline ends. Germline-derived CDR1 and CDR2 are MNHEY and SMNVEV (reference sequence). This CDR3 is CASSYHNTDTQYF. In DNA form, the CDR3 reads TGTGCCAGCAGTTACCACAACACAGATACGCAGTATTTT.

The J gene is TRBJ1-1, the V gene TRBV6-6; maybe TRBD1 (6 bases). The germline CDR1 and CDR2 sequences are MNHNY and SVGAGI (reference sequence). CDR3 size: 14 residues. V lost 4 bases and J 5 bases, leaving 14 bases between the germline ends. This CDR3 reads CASSFQSGQTEAFF. Here the CDR3 DNA reads TGTGCCAGCAGTTTTCAATCGGGACAAACTGAAGCTTTCTTT.

This chain connects TRBV30 to TRBJ1-4; 8 nucleotides line up with TRBD1. The V gene end was trimmed by 1 base and the J gene end by 10 bases; junction bases not matched to a gene: 11. Per germline, CDR1 GTSNPN and CDR2 SVGIG (reference sequence). This CDR3 is 15 amino acids long. The CDR3: CAWSGTGPAVGKLFF. The CDR3 DNA sequence: TGTGCCTGGAGTGGGACAGGGCCGGCTGTGGGAAAACTGTTTTTT.

The chain has TRBV5-1 and TRBJ2-4; the match to TRBD1 covers 7 bases. V gave up 5 bases and J gave up 5 bases; unmatched junction bases: 7. This CDR3 comprises 14 residues. CDR1 SGHRS and CDR2 YFSETQ come from the germline V gene. CDR3 sequence (DNA): TGCGCCAGCAGGGAGCCCGGGACAGAAAACATTCAGTACTTC. Protein product: CASREPGTENIQYF.

The rearrangement links TRBV19 to TRBJ1-1; tentative D call: TRBD1 (5 bases). Germline V gene data show CDR1 as LNHDA and CDR2 as SQIVND (reference sequence). V was pared by 5 bases and J by 0 bases, with 10 bases between. CDR3 length: 14 amino acids. Here the CDR3 DNA reads TGTGCCAGTAGTTTCAGGGTGATGAACACTGAAGCTTTCTTT. Its translation is CASSFRVMNTEAFF.

The CDR3 reads CASSEMAGRHYGYTF. CDR3 DNA sequence: TGTGCCAGCAGTGAAATGGCAGGGCGACACTATGGCTACACCTTC. This rearrangement joins TRBV2 to TRBJ1-2, with D maybe TRBD1 (5 bases). The CDR3 totals 15 residues. Deletions cut 2 bases from V and 3 bases from J, with 13 bases between. Germline-derived CDR1 and CDR2 are SNHLY and FYNNEI.

The J gene is TRBJ2-1, the V gene TRBV4-1; 8 nucleotides line up with TRBD2. V was clipped by 2 bases and J by 8 bases; unmatched bases: 8. This CDR3 contains 15 residues. The germline V gene has CDR1 MGHRA and CDR2 YSYEKL. The CDR3 DNA reads as TGCGCCAGCAGCCAAAGGGGACTAGGTCCCCATGAGCAGTTCTTC. The encoded protein is CASSQRGLGPHEQFF.

The chain employs TRBV7-8 and TRBJ2-2; D ambiguous. Germline CDR1 SGHVS, CDR2 FQNEAQ. The V end was cut by 5 bases, the J end by 4 bases, with 11 bases between. The CDR3 has 14 residues. The DNA of the CDR3 is TGTGCCAGCAGCCCCTCGCGCGTCACCGGGGAGCTGTTTTTT. It codes for CASSPSRVTGELFF.

The chain combines TRBV6-5 with TRBJ1-2; D gene unclear. V lost 5 bases, J lost 4 bases, and 14 bases lay in between. This CDR3 has 14 residues. CDR1 and CDR2 from the germline V gene are MNHEY and SVGAGI. The CDR3, as DNA: TGTGCCAGCAGTACCCTGAGAGATGCCTATGGCTACACCTTC. Translation: CASSTLRDAYGYTF.

The chain carries TRBV4-1 and TRBJ2-1; 12 bases agree with TRBD2. Germline V gene lookup returns CDR1 MGHRA and CDR2 YSYEKL. The V segment lost 6 bases and the J segment 6 bases; nucleotides outside the gene matches: 12. The CDR3 extends over 17 amino acids. The CDR3 region is CASSLLAGGPNSNEQFF. CDR3 sequence (DNA): TGCGCCAGCAGTCTGCTAGCGGGAGGGCCAAATAGCAATGAGCAGTTCTTC.

The V gene is TRBV7-9, the J gene TRBJ1-2; perhaps TRBD1 as D (5 bases). Germline CDR1 is SEHNR and CDR2 is FQNEAQ (reference sequence). The CDR3 is 14 residues long. Trimming stripped 1 base from V and 6 bases from J, with 12 bases between. The CDR3 protein is CASSLVGGPNGYTF. CDR3 nucleotide sequence: TGTGCCAGCAGCTTAGTGGGGGGTCCTAATGGCTACACCTTC.

The rearrangement links TRBV6-5 to TRBJ2-5; 9 nucleotides match TRBD1. With V trimmed by 1 base and J by 3 bases, 6 bases remained unmatched. Germline CDR1 reads MNHEY; CDR2 reads SVGAGI. The CDR3 consists of 16 residues. CDR3 loop: CASSYYRDRVKETQYF. DNA for the CDR3: TGTGCCAGCAGTTACTACCGGGACAGGGTAAAAGAGACCCAGTACTTC.

V usage is TRBV11-2 and J usage is TRBJ2-7, with D perhaps TRBD1 (6 bases). The ends were cut back, 6 bases at V and 6 bases at J, with 15 bases in the middle. CDR1 and CDR2 from the germline V gene are SGHAT and FQNNGV. The CDR3 has 13 residues. The CDR3 coding sequence is TGTGCCAGCAGTCCGGACAGTGGGCTCGAGCAGTACTTC. This codes for CASSPDSGLEQYF.

The rearrangement links TRBV19 to TRBJ2-7, with a tentative D call TRBD1 (6 bases). With 6 bases removed from V and 3 bases from J, the gap between germline ends came to 12 bases. The CDR3 is made up of 13 amino acids. In germline, CDR1 is LNHDA, CDR2 SQIVND (reference sequence). The CDR3 nucleotides are TGTGCCAGTAGCTTAACAGGGCTCTACGAGCAGTACTTC. It codes for CASSLTGLYEQYF.

The gene calls are TRBV18 and TRBJ2-3; 7 bases map to TRBD2. Per the germline V gene, CDR1 is KGHSH and CDR2 is LQKENI. V was clipped by 1 base and J by 4 bases; unmatched bases: 8. The CDR3 consists of 16 residues. The CDR3 reads CASSPQLAGLADTQYF. For the CDR3, the DNA is TGTGCCAGCTCACCACAATTAGCGGGTCTTGCAGATACGCAGTATTTT.

This chain uses TRBV23-1 with TRBJ1-5, with TRBD1 matching 8 bases. TRBV23-1 belongs to the ORF category, with a function that is uncertain. V lost 2 bases and J lost 4; bases outside the gene matches: 7. This CDR3 has 16 amino acids. Written as DNA, the CDR3 is TGCGCCAGCAGTCAAGACAGGGGCTACTTTAATCAGCCCCAGCATTTT. Protein product: CASSQDRGYFNQPQHF.

The chain recombines TRBV19 with TRBJ2-2, with a tentative D call TRBD1 (5 bases). The CDR3 extends over 16 amino acids. The ends were cut back, 5 bases at V and 4 bases at J, with 17 bases in the middle. CDR1 and CDR2 (germline): LNHDA, SQIVND (reference sequence). CDR3 DNA: TGTGCCAGTAGTCCCTCCGACAGACGTCTCACCGGGGAGCTGTTTTTT. This gives the protein CASSPSDRRLTGELFF.

The rearrangement links TRBV29-1 to TRBJ2-7, with 14 bases fitting TRBD2. Germline V lookup: CDR1 SQVTM, CDR2 ANQGSEA. V gave up 4 bases and J gave up 5 bases; unmatched junction bases: 1. This CDR3 has 13 residues. The DNA of the CDR3 is TGCAGCGTTGGGGGACTAGCGGGGGACGAGCAGTACTTC. Its translation: CSVGGLAGDEQYF.

The J gene is TRBJ2-7, the V gene TRBV30; D gene uncertain. V lost 4 bases and J lost 0, with 13 bases in between. Germline V gene data show CDR1 as GTSNPN and CDR2 as SVGIG (reference sequence). The CDR3 is 14 amino acids. The CDR3, as DNA: TGTGCCTGGAAAACAGTCCTTAGCTCCTACGAGCAGTACTTC. This gives the protein CAWKTVLSSYEQYF.

The V and J genes are TRBV28 and TRBJ2-7; 7 positions match TRBD2. In germline, CDR1 is MDHEN, CDR2 SYDVKM. The CDR3 runs to 16 residues. J lost 2 bases, V lost 2 bases, and 9 bases had no gene match. CDR3 in DNA: TGTGCCAGCAGTTTACCCTTCGGGACTACAACCTACGAGCAGTACTTC. Residues: CASSLPFGTTTYEQYF.

The genes are TRBV7-9 and TRBJ2-1, with TRBD2 matching over 7 bases. Germline CDR1 and CDR2: SEHNR and FQNEAQ (reference sequence). This CDR3 region has 13 residues. After removal of 2 bases from V and 8 bases from J, the junction contained 3 bases not matched to a gene. This CDR3 reads CASSLSGTDEQFF. CDR3 nucleotide sequence: TGTGCCAGCAGCTTAAGCGGGACGGATGAGCAGTTCTTC.

This chain links TRBV10-3 with TRBJ2-3; TRBD2 might be the D (6 bases). This CDR3 comprises 17 residues. Trimming took off 3 bases at V and 1 base at J, with 17 bases between the two ends. From germline, CDR1 is ENHRY and CDR2 SYGVKD. This chain's CDR3 is CAISEGVPGLGTDTQYF. The DNA of the CDR3 is TGTGCCATCAGTGAAGGGGTCCCGGGACTTGGCACAGATACGCAGTATTTT.

The rearrangement uses TRBV7-2 and TRBJ2-7; D is possibly TRBD2 (6 bases). There are 15 residues in the CDR3. V lost 1 base, J lost 0 bases, and 10 bases lay in between. The V gene's germline CDR1 is SGHTA and CDR2 FQGNSA. In DNA, the CDR3 is TGTGCCAGCAGCTTAGAGGAGGGCCCCTCCTACGAGCAGTACTTC. It is translated as CASSLEEGPSYEQYF.